A single T cell receptor (beta chain) is shown here with its context. This clone appeared a single time. It has no known antigen specificity. No clone much larger than this one lies a single base away; base qualities are absent. As encoded in the germline V gene, CDR1 is LGHNT while CDR2 is FRNRAP. V and J are truncated by 2 bases and 3 bases respectively, leaving an intervening sequence of 25 bases. The CDR3 numbers 20 residues from cysteine through phenylalanine. The DNA shown is the 60-base CDR3, in frame from base 1. The entry originates in a study of blood T cell repertoires in COVID-19 (dated by TCRdb to about 2020). For the study in its entirety: Collaborator samples came from the United States, Italy and Spain and covered acute and convalescent phases of COVID-19. Deeply sampled blood TCRbeta repertoires from subjects exposed to, actively infected with, or recovered from COVID-19 were included in the dataset. The repertoires were made available in a free public database intended to serve as a resource for research on the immune response to SARS-CoV-2. Sample metadata almost always included a de-identified subject ID, COVID-19 status, age in years and sex. The samples were drawn from the first 160 participants of the ongoing ImmuneRACE study and from 1,254 subjects provided by 6 global collaborators. Where HLA class I and class II types were available, the types were taken from metadata supplied by the sample provider, not from assay-based typing. The prospective study material was composed of cDNA or gDNA derived from T cells, B-cell-depleted T cells, or PBMCs. General findings and caveats noted by the study authors: Clinical and demographic metadata were provided uncurated, with the amount varying by source and participant.

The collaborating institutions used their own protocols to collect whole blood in K2EDTA tubes. For TCRbeta analysis, collaborator samples were shipped as frozen whole blood, as isolated PBMCs, or as DNA extracted from either sample type. TCRbeta CDR3 regions were amplified from genomic DNA by means of the immunoSEQ Assay, a bias-controlled multiplex PCR. In the original analysis: The number of nucleated cells in each sample was estimated from the amplification of reference gene primers within the assay. To quantify the absolute abundance of each unique TCRbeta CDR3 rearrangement, sequence reads were collapsed and filtered. For each sample, productive Simpson clonality was calculated by taking the square root of Simpson's diversity index across productive rearrangements. This is the immuneACCESS table as TCRdb keeps it, with only in-frame sequences that have V and J called. A part of the clones is gone; compared with another copy, unresolved V genes explain less than half, and the rest is unexplained. The DNA gave D and trimming, while V, J and clone size come from that table. The sample includes over 90,000 clones, with roughly 85% observed a single time. Of the sample, approximately 3.1% falls within the top ten clones.

The TCR comes from a man aged 45-60 years in a cohort sampled during active COVID-19. The V gene is TRBV12-5 and the J gene is TRBJ2-2; 5 matching bases give a weak D call of TRBD2. Sequencing input: peripheral blood. The DNA sequence follows: TGTGCTAGTGGTTTGCCCCCGGGATCAGCGGCAGAACCCCACACCGGGGAGCTGTTTTTT. Translated, this gives CASGLPPGSAAEPHTGELFF.